One sample yielded the 27 T cell receptor beta chains listed below, sequenced in a study of regulatory T cells in long-lasting Graves disease (dated by TCRdb to about 2021). Interpreted using the paper, the time point label stands for: newly diagnosed GD, antithyroid drugs for less than 3 months. RNA was extracted from PBMCs in TRIzol for both TCR sequencing and RNA sequencing. The method behind the library was multiplex PCR. Data came from an Illumina HiSeq 4000. To build TCR beta libraries, CDR3 regions were amplified by Arm-PCR using iRepertoire HTBI primers. The public reads were reprocessed in TCRdb via fastp at Q25 and MiXCR, keeping in-frame beta chains. Merged by CDR3 protein, the rows form single entries marked with the most common genes and DNA. The sample table lists hundreds of thousands of distinct CDR3 sequences, 13% of them with a count of one. The top ten hold roughly a tenth of the sample.

This sample also belongs to another study, concerning T cells in Graves' hyperthyroidism and ophthalmopathy.

The source material was peripheral blood mononuclear cells (PBMCs), sampled at new diagnosis, from a patient treated with antithyroid drugs. These receptors all stem from a man aged 25-40 years with Graves disease. Donor details come from another sample of the same person, matched by shared clones.

The chain is built from TRBV30 and TRBJ1-6; unclear D gene. The germline gives CDR1 GTSNPN, CDR2 SVGIG (reference sequence). This CDR3 is 11 amino acids long. Trimming cost V 1 base and J 14 bases, with 9 bases left between them. Written as DNA, the CDR3 is TGTGCCTGGAGTGACAGATTCACCCTCCACTTT. The encoded protein is CAWSDRFTLHF.

Here the CDR3 DNA reads TGTGCCACCAGCGAGGACAGGGCTAGGGGCTACACCTTC. Residues: CATSEDRARGYTF. The rearrangement joins TRBV24-1 to TRBJ1-2; 8 bases are a match to TRBD1. V was pared by 7 bases and J by 8 bases, with 8 bases of the junction left unmatched. This CDR3 contains 13 residues. Germline assignment: CDR1 KGHDR and CDR2 SFDVKD.

This clonotype was seen repeatedly, ten times or more. This chain links TRBV5-1 with TRBJ1-1, with D unclear. Germline-derived CDR1 and CDR2 are SGHRS and YFSETQ. CDR3 length: 14 amino acids. Trimming removed 4 bases from V and 6 bases from J, with 16 bases in between. The CDR3: CASSPERVNAEAFF. CDR3 nucleotide sequence: TGCGCCAGCAGCCCGGAACGGGTGAATGCTGAAGCTTTCTTT. The full variable domain, with the rest looked up from reference TRBV5-1 and TRBJ1-1, is KAGVTQTPRYLIKTRGQQVTLSCSPISGHRSVSWYQQTPGQGLQFLFEYFSETQRNKGNFPGRFSGRQFSNSRSEMNVSTLELGDSALYLCASSPERVNAEAFFGQGTRLTVV.

There are many counts of this clonotype. The chain links TRBV2 to TRBJ2-1; 12 positions agree with TRBD2. Germline CDR1 and CDR2: SNHLY and FYNNEI. CDR3 size: 14 residues. V shed 11 bases, J shed 4 bases, and the junction held 6 bases outside the gene matches. The CDR3 DNA reads as TGTGCCTCCCGACTAGCGGGAGAATACAATGAGCAGTTCTTC. This translates into CASRLAGEYNEQFF.

This chain uses TRBV15 with TRBJ2-4; 7 bases align to TRBD2. CDR1 is LNHNV and CDR2 is YYDKDF in the germline V gene (reference sequence). V was pared by 8 bases and J by 10 bases, with 14 bases of the junction left unmatched. The CDR3 has 14 amino acids. CDR3 sequence: CATAVPFAGGIQYF. The CDR3 nucleotides are TGTGCCACCGCGGTGCCCTTCGCCGGGGGGATTCAGTACTTC.

This clonotype was detected ten times or more. CDR3 in DNA: TGTGCCAGCAGCTTACAGGGACAAGATCACGAGCAGTACTTC. Protein sequence: CASSLQGQDHEQYF. The chain couples TRBV7-8 to TRBJ2-7, with D possibly being TRBD1 (6 bases). Trimming pared 2 bases from V and 5 bases from J, leaving 13 bases between. CDR1 and CDR2 from the germline V gene are SGHVS and FQNEAQ. The CDR3 is made up of 14 amino acids. Based on the CDR3 plus reference TRBV7-8 and TRBJ2-7, the full variable domain is GAGVSQSPRYKVAKRGQDVALRCDPISGHVSLFWYQQALGQGPEFLTYFQNEAQLDKSGLPSDRFFAERPEGSVSTLKIQRTQQEDSAVYLCASSLQGQDHEQYFGPGTRLTVT.

This clonotype was counted ten times or more. The chain joins TRBV20-1 to TRBJ1-6; 8 nucleotides line up with TRBD1. Germline V lookup: CDR1 DFQATT, CDR2 SNEGSKA (reference sequence). V gave up 3 bases and J gave up 15 bases; unmatched junction bases: 13. CDR3 size: 14 residues. The CDR3 loop is CSARQGAQSLGLHF. The CDR3 coding sequence is TGCAGTGCTAGGCAGGGGGCGCAATCTTTGGGCCTCCACTTT.

This chain uses TRBV19 with TRBJ2-3, with TRBD1 matching 11 bases. The germline V gene encodes CDR1 LNHDA and CDR2 SQIVND (reference sequence). Trimming removed 4 bases from V and 6 bases from J; junction bases left unmatched: 6. CDR3 size: 15 residues. The CDR3 is CASSKPGQGVDTQYF. CDR3 coding DNA: TGTGCCAGTAGTAAACCGGGACAGGGGGTCGATACGCAGTATTTT.

The chain combines TRBV5-1 with TRBJ2-3; D remains ambiguous. The CDR3 runs 14 residues. Germline values: CDR1 SGHRS, CDR2 YFSETQ. Between the trimmed V and J ends, which lost 0 bases and 3 bases, there was a span of 8 bases. CDR3 sequence: CASSLVFQTDTQYF. The CDR3 DNA is TGCGCCAGCAGCTTGGTTTTCCAGACAGATACGCAGTATTTT. Using reference TRBV5-1 and TRBJ2-3 for the parts outside the CDR3, the full variable domain is KAGVTQTPRYLIKTRGQQVTLSCSPISGHRSVSWYQQTPGQGLQFLFEYFSETQRNKGNFPGRFSGRQFSNSRSEMNVSTLELGDSALYLCASSLVFQTDTQYFGPGTRLTVL.

This clonotype was picked up many times. V is TRBV3-1 and J is TRBJ1-5; no reliable D call. Germline CDR1 LGHDT, CDR2 YNNKEL (reference sequence). Deletions cut 2 bases from V and 2 bases from J, with 7 bases between. This CDR3 has 14 amino acids. The CDR3 region has the DNA TGTGCCAGCAGCCAAATGGAGGGCAATCAGCCCCAGCATTTT. It encodes CASSQMEGNQPQHF.

This clonotype was picked up many times. The chain links TRBV6-2 or TRBV6-3 to TRBJ2-3; D not certain. V gave up 7 bases and J gave up 2 bases, with 19 bases separating them. This CDR3 has 16 residues. The germline V gene encodes CDR1 MNHEY and CDR2 SVGEGT. The CDR3 is CASNSPFRKDTDTQYF. DNA for the CDR3: TGTGCCAGCAACTCGCCGTTCCGGAAAGACACAGATACGCAGTATTTT.

This clonotype showed up many times. The rearrangement uses TRBV11-3 and TRBJ2-5; TRBD1 aligns across 10 bases. Looked up from germline, CDR1 is SGHNT and CDR2 is YENEEA. CDR3 length: 14 amino acids. Trimming at V came to 1 base and at J to 4 bases, leaving 0 bases not matched to a gene. CDR3: CASSLGDRGETQYF. Here the CDR3 DNA reads TGTGCCAGCAGCTTAGGGGACAGGGGAGAGACCCAGTACTTC.

On this clonotype itself: A far larger clone is only one base removed, so a read error is likely. This chain joins TRBV6-1 and TRBJ2-3, with a tentative D call TRBD2 (6 bases). Deletions cut 5 bases from V and 2 bases from J, with 14 bases between. The CDR3 is 15 residues long. CDR1 and CDR2 from the germline V gene are MNHNS and SASEGT. In nucleotides, the CDR3 is TGTGCCAGCAGTCCCGTCGGGGGAGACACAGATACGCAGTATTTT. Amino acids: CASSPVGGDTDTQYF.

This clonotype was seen many times. The gene calls are TRBV10-1 and TRBJ2-3, with 9 bases lining up with TRBD2. J was trimmed by 5 bases and V by 2 bases; bases with no gene match: 14. Germline assignment: CDR1 WNHNN and CDR2 SYGVQD (reference sequence). The CDR3 covers 18 residues. The CDR3 loop is CASSERRGLAGAVDTQYF. The CDR3 bases are TGCGCCAGCAGTGAGCGCCGAGGATTAGCGGGAGCCGTAGATACGCAGTATTTT.

The V and J genes are TRBV2 and TRBJ2-7; 9 bases agree with TRBD1. CDR1 SNHLY and CDR2 FYNNEI come from the germline V gene. Trimming cost V 4 bases and J 6 bases; bases outside gene matches: 16. The CDR3 sequence is 17 residues long. The CDR3 sequence: CASSVRGTGRGIGEQYF. The DNA of the CDR3 is TGTGCCAGCAGTGTTCGGGGGACAGGGCGAGGTATCGGCGAGCAGTACTTC.

This clonotype was picked up many times. The J gene is TRBJ2-5, the V gene TRBV19; 8 positions match TRBD2. The CDR3 runs 15 residues. The V and J ends lost 5 bases and 2 bases, in that order; junction bases with no gene match: 7. The germline CDR1 and CDR2 sequences are LNHDA and SQIVND (reference sequence). CDR3 region: CASSRASGLQETQYF. In nucleotides, the CDR3 is TGTGCCAGTAGTCGGGCTAGCGGGCTACAAGAGACCCAGTACTTC.

This clonotype was counted ten times or more. The CDR3 bases are TGCAGCGGAGGACAGGGGGATCACTACGAGCAGTACTTC. Its protein is CSGGQGDHYEQYF. The chain recombines TRBV29-1 with TRBJ2-7, with 10 bases that match TRBD1. The junction had 6 bases not matched to a gene; V was cut back by 7 bases and J by 3 bases. The CDR3 spans 13 residues. Germline values: CDR1 SQVTM, CDR2 ANQGSEA.

This clonotype was seen ten or more times. This chain uses TRBV29-1 with TRBJ2-3; 8 bases align to TRBD2. V was pared by 6 bases and J by 2 bases, with 4 bases of the junction left unmatched. The CDR3 runs to 13 residues. The germline CDR1 and CDR2 sequences are SQVTM and ANQGSEA. The CDR3 DNA sequence: TGCAGCGTCTTAGCGGGGAACACAGATACGCAGTATTTT. This translates into CSVLAGNTDTQYF.

The chain recombines TRBV12-3 or TRBV12-4 with TRBJ2-7; D perhaps matches TRBD2 (5 bases). The CDR3 extends over 14 amino acids. The ends were cut back, 3 bases at V and 4 bases at J, with 13 bases in the middle. In DNA, the CDR3 is TGTGCCAGCAGTTTCTGGGAGAGTAGGTACGAGCAGTACTTC. It encodes CASSFWESRYEQYF.

A few counts support this clonotype. The chain joins TRBV27 to TRBJ2-7; 7 positions match TRBD1. The germline gives CDR1 MNHEY, CDR2 SMNVEV (reference sequence). Trimming at V came to 4 bases and at J to 0 bases, leaving 15 bases not matched to a gene. CDR3 size: 18 residues. This CDR3 reads CASSSLFSAGQASYEQYF. The DNA of the CDR3 is TGTGCCAGCAGTTCCTTGTTTTCCGCCGGACAGGCCTCCTACGAGCAGTACTTC.

A word on this clonotype: This probably arose from a read error, given a far larger clone one base away. The rearrangement links TRBV5-1 to TRBJ2-7; no definite D call. Germline V CDR1 and CDR2: SGHRS, YFSETQ. The CDR3 has 14 amino acids. The CDR3 nucleotides are TGTGCCAACAGCTTAGATGGCGCATCCTACGAGCAGTACTTC. This encodes CANSLDGASYEQYF. Full variable domain (outside the CDR3, taken from reference TRBV5-1 and TRBJ2-7): KAGVTQTPRYLIKTRGQQVTLSCSPISGHRSVSWYQQTPGQGLQFLFEYFSETQRNKGNFPGRFSGRQFSNSRSEMNVSTLELGDSALYLCANSLDGASYEQYFGPGTRLTVT.

This clonotype occurred many times. This chain connects TRBV3-1 to TRBJ2-7; D not certain. CDR1 and CDR2 from the germline V gene are LGHDT and YNNKEL (reference sequence). Deletions cut 0 bases from V and 7 bases from J, with 13 bases between. CDR3 length equals 14 residues. CDR3 nucleotides: TGTGCCAGCAGCCAAGATATAGGTATAATGGAGCAGTACTTC. This sequence encodes CASSQDIGIMEQYF.

Concerning this clonotype itself: Sequence at one end of the junction differs from germline and may be a read error. This rearrangement joins TRBV5-1 to TRBJ2-1; TRBD2 agrees at 12 bases. This CDR3 is 17 amino acids long. In germline, CDR1 is SGHRS, CDR2 YFSETQ. In DNA, the CDR3 is TGCGCCAGCAGCTCCGGACTAGCGGGGTCCCCCTACAATGAGCTGTTCTTC. Its translation is CASSSGLAGSPYNELFF.

This clonotype showed up just a few times. The chain links TRBV9 to TRBJ1-1; 9 bases fit TRBD1. The CDR3 is 14 amino acids. V dropped 0 bases and J dropped 5; count of bases not matched to a gene: 2. CDR1 and CDR2 from the germline V gene are SGDLS and YYNGEE. Here the CDR3 DNA reads TGTGCCAGCAGCGTAGTCGGACAGGGGACTGAAGCTTTCTTT. It yields the protein CASSVVGQGTEAFF. The complete variable domain, with remaining parts taken from reference TRBV9 and TRBJ1-1, reads DSGVTQTPKHLITATGQRVTLRCSPRSGDLSVYWYQQSLDQGLQFLIQYYNGEERAKGNILERFSAQQFPDLHSELNLSSLELGDSALYFCASSVVGQGTEAFFGQGTRLTVV.

Note on this clonotype: A much larger clone differs from this one at a single base, so this may be a read error. V is TRBV27 and J is TRBJ2-7; 9 nucleotides agree with TRBD2. There are 15 residues in the CDR3. Trimming removed 3 bases from V and 7 bases from J; junction bases left unmatched: 10. The germline CDR1 and CDR2 sequences are MNHEY and SMNVEV (reference sequence). The CDR3 region is CASSFLAGEGKEQYF. The CDR3 DNA is TGTGCCAGCAGTTTTTTAGCGGGAGAGGGGAAGGAGCAGTACTTC.

This clonotype was seen many times. The chain uses TRBV12-3 or TRBV12-4 and TRBJ1-1; D is unclear. The CDR3 length is 14 residues. V was shortened by 5 bases and J by 2 bases, with 12 bases between the two germline ends. For the CDR3, the DNA is TGTGCCAGCAGTGGTGGACTGGGTAACACTGAAGCTTTCTTT. It is translated as CASSGGLGNTEAFF.

V is TRBV29-1 and J is TRBJ2-7; 11 bases match TRBD1. CDR3 length: 15 residues. With V trimmed by 3 bases and J by 0 bases, 4 bases remained unmatched. CDR1 and CDR2 from the germline V gene are SQVTM and ANQGSEA. The CDR3 DNA reads as TGCAGCGTTGAGGGACAGGGGGAGGCCTCCTACGAGCAGTACTTC. It specifies CSVEGQGEASYEQYF.